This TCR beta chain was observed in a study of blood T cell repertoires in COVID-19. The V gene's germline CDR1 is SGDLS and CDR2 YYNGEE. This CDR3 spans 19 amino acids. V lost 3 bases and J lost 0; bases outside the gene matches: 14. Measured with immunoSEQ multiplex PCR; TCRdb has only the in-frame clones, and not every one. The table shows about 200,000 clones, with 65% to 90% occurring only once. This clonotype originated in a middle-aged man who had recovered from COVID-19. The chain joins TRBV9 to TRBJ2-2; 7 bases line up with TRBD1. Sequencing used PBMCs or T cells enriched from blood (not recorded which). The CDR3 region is CASSARGQRSTANTGELFF. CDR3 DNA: TGTGCCAGCAGCGCCCGGGGACAGAGAAGCACCGCGAACACCGGGGAGCTGTTTTTT.